This is a list of T cell receptor beta chains from one sample in a study of blood T cell repertoires in COVID-19. The data were produced by immunoSEQ multiplex PCR, yet TCRdb's version contains in-frame clones alone and is incomplete. The table lists roughly 140,000 clones, 80% of them singletons. Sequenced input: peripheral blood. Receptor source: a man aged 60-69 years with active or convalescent COVID-19. Each CDR3 is given with its conserved first and last residue. Fields, in order: D gene, J gene, V gene, clone size, CDR3 DNA, CDR3 protein. The D gene is left open where the match is weak. Size tells how often a clone was seen (once, few, many) or the class of an expanded clone, and some rows leave it out.

>TRBD2|TRBJ2-5|TRBV4-1|-
TGCGCCAGCCGGGGGGACCAAGAGACCCAGTACTTC
CASRGDQETQYF
>TRBD1|TRBJ2-5|TRBV9|-
TGTGCCAGCAGCTCAGGGGGAGTGGATACCCAGTACTTC
CASSSGGVDTQYF
>-|TRBJ2-7|TRBV20-1|-
TGCAGTGCTAGTTTCGGCGAGCAGTACTTC
CSASFGEQYF
>-|TRBJ2-1|TRBV4-3|few
TGCGCCAGCAGCCTGGTGCGGTCCTACAATGAGCAGTTCTTC
CASSLVRSYNEQFF
>-|TRBJ1-1|TRBV29-1|-
TGCAGCGTTGGAAGAGGGGAGGGTTTTGGTGAAGCTTTCTTT
CSVGRGEGFGEAFF
>-|TRBJ2-5|TRBV12-1|-
TGTGCCAGCAGCTTTGCGCGTCTAGCGGGAGGCGTAAAGACCCAGTACTTC
CASSFARLAGGVKTQYF
>-|TRBJ1-3|TRBV7-6|-
TGTGCCAGCAGCTACAGGGATTCTGGAAACACCATATATTTT
CASSYRDSGNTIYF
>-|TRBJ2-3|TRBV5-1|few
TGCGCCAGCAGCTTTGGGGGCGGACAGACAGATACGCAGTATTTT
CASSFGGGQTDTQYF
>-|TRBJ2-2|TRBV2|-
TGTGCCAGCACCTACACCGGGGAGCTGTTTTTT
CASTYTGELFF
>TRBD2|TRBJ2-1|TRBV5-1|-
TGCGCCAGCAACGTAGGGGTAGGACTAGCGGGGGGCTCCTACAATGAGCAGTTCTTC
CASNVGVGLAGGSYNEQFF
>-|TRBJ1-5|TRBV19|-
TGTGCCAGGAGCACCAAGGGAGGCGGGAATCAGCCCCAGCATTTT
CARSTKGGGNQPQHF
>-|TRBJ1-1|TRBV7-2|-
TGTGCCAGCAGCAGCTGGACAGCGAGGAACACTGAAGCTTTCTTT
CASSSWTARNTEAFF
>TRBD2|TRBJ2-1|TRBV10-3|few
TGTGCCATCAGTGAATCGGGACTAGCGGGAGTGGAGCAGTTCTTC
CAISESGLAGVEQFF
>TRBD1|TRBJ2-7|TRBV5-6|-
TGTGCCAGCAGCCGACCCACGGACAGGGTTTATGAGCAGTACTTC
CASSRPTDRVYEQYF
>TRBD2|TRBJ2-3|TRBV11-3|-
TGTGCCAGCAGCGGCGGACTAGCGGCCACCACAGATACGCAGTATTTT
CASSGGLAATTDTQYF
>-|TRBJ1-1|TRBV19|-
TGTGCCAGTAGTATAGGTTCCGTCGGGGGGACTGAAGCTTTCTTT
CASSIGSVGGTEAFF
>TRBD1|TRBJ2-7|TRBV11-2|-
TGTGCCAGCAGCCGACTGGGCCAGGGGGCGAGCTACGAGCAGTACTTC
CASSRLGQGASYEQYF
>TRBD1|TRBJ1-1|TRBV5-1|-
TGCGCCAGCGGACAGGGAGGGGTAAACACTGAAGCTTTCTTT
CASGQGGVNTEAFF
>-|TRBJ2-6|TRBV9|-
TGTGCCAGCAGCGGGGGGAGGTACTCTGGGGCCAACGTCCTGACTTTC
CASSGGRYSGANVLTF
>-|TRBJ2-1|TRBV5-1|-
TGCGCCAGCAGCCCGGGGGGCGGGAGAGAATACAATGAGCAGTTCTTC
CASSPGGGREYNEQFF
>-|TRBJ1-5|TRBV28|-
TGTGCCAGCAGTGGAGGGAAAGGTGGGCCCCAGCATTTT
CASSGGKGGPQHF
>TRBD2|TRBJ2-6|TRBV4-2|-
TGTGCCAGCAGCCAAGGGGGAGGGAATGGGGCCAACGTCCTGACTTTC
CASSQGGGNGANVLTF
>-|TRBJ2-7|TRBV18|-
TGTGCCAGCCAGAGGGAGGCGGGTCCCTACGAGCAGTACTTC
CASQREAGPYEQYF
>-|TRBJ1-1|TRBV6-2/TRBV6-3|once
TGTGCCAGCAGTTACTCGAGAACGACTGAAGCTTTCTTT
CASSYSRTTEAFF
>-|TRBJ2-7|TRBV3-1/TRBV3-2|-
TGTGCCAGCAGCCACCCCGGGAACTCCTACGAGCAGTACTTC
CASSHPGNSYEQYF
>-|TRBJ1-5|TRBV28|-
TGTGCCAGCCGGGGGGGAGGCGTCAATCAGCCCCAGCATTTT
CASRGGGVNQPQHF
>-|TRBJ2-1|TRBV2|-
TGTGCCAGCAACCGGGACTCCCCGGAATCCGTGCAGTTCTTC
CASNRDSPESVQFF
>-|TRBJ1-1|TRBV4-3|-
TGCGCCAGCAGCCCTACCGACAGACCGAACACTGAAGCTTTCTTT
CASSPTDRPNTEAFF
>TRBD1|TRBJ1-2|TRBV4-2|-
TGTGCCAGCAGCCCTCTTCCCGGGACAGGATATGGCTACACCTTC
CASSPLPGTGYGYTF
>-|TRBJ2-5|TRBV19|-
TGTGCCAGTAGCCCAACCGGGACAATGTTTCAGGAGACCCAGTACTTC
CASSPTGTMFQETQYF